Below are 26 T cell receptor beta chains sequenced from a single sample in a study of T cell responses to AZD1222 COVID-19 vaccine. Profiled with immunoSEQ multiplex PCR; TCRdb holds only in-frame clones, not every one. Counted here are 120,000 to 150,000 clones, more than 85% occurring once; the ten biggest clones make up around 2.8%. The sample in question was peripheral blood, obtained on day 0 of AZD1222 vaccination. All receptors derive from an adult in good health.

The chain links TRBV7-2 to TRBJ1-1, with D uncertain. V shed 4 bases and J shed 0 bases, with 15 bases lying between them. Germline V gene sequence: CDR1 SGHTA, CDR2 FQGNSA. CDR3 length equals 16 residues. DNA for the CDR3: TGTGCCAGCAGCTCGCATGCGGGCGCGATGAACACTGAAGCTTTCTTT. Protein sequence: CASSSHAGAMNTEAFF.

The genes are TRBV29-1 and TRBJ1-1; 8 nucleotides match TRBD1. CDR3 length: 12 residues. V lost 6 bases to trimming and J lost 4 bases; unmatched junction nucleotides: 4. CDR1 is SQVTM and CDR2 is ANQGSEA in the germline V gene. CDR3 protein: CSVDRGGTEAFF. The CDR3 bases are TGCAGCGTAGACAGGGGTGGCACTGAAGCTTTCTTT. The variable domain in full, completed from reference TRBV29-1 and TRBJ1-1, reads SAVISQKPSRDICQRGTSLTIQCQVDSQVTMMFWYRQQPGQSLTLIATANQGSEATYESGFVIDKFPISRPNLTFSTLTVSNMSPEDSSIYLCSVDRGGTEAFFGQGTRLTVV.

A word on this clone: Other DNA sequences in this sample translate to the same CDR3. The J gene is TRBJ1-2, the V gene TRBV28; tentatively, D is TRBD1 (6 bases). The CDR3 has 13 residues. Germline CDR1 reads MDHEN; CDR2 reads SYDVKM. Trimming removed 2 bases from V and 5 bases from J, with 9 bases in between. CDR3: CASSLQGPYGYTF. The CDR3 DNA is TGTGCCAGCAGTTTACAGGGGCCATATGGCTACACCTTC.

This chain connects TRBV19 to TRBJ1-3, with D tentatively TRBD1 (6 bases). V shed 10 bases and J shed 0 bases, with 7 bases lying between them. CDR3 length equals 12 residues. The germline CDR1 and CDR2 sequences are LNHDA and SQIVND (reference sequence). CDR3 DNA sequence: TGTGCCACACAGGGCTCTGGAAACACCATATATTTT. It codes for CATQGSGNTIYF.

V gene TRBV9 combines with J gene TRBJ2-3; 8 bases match TRBD2. Germline values: CDR1 SGDLS, CDR2 YYNGEE. Trimming removed 4 bases from V and 3 bases from J; junction bases left unmatched: 4. The CDR3 consists of 14 residues. The CDR3: CASSPTSGTDTQYF. The CDR3 DNA sequence: TGTGCCAGCAGCCCAACTAGCGGTACAGATACGCAGTATTTT.

The V and J genes are TRBV19 and TRBJ2-2; tentatively, D is TRBD1 (5 bases). V was shortened by 3 bases and J by 4 bases, with 6 bases between the two germline ends. CDR3 length: 13 amino acids. CDR1 is LNHDA, CDR2 SQIVND, per germline (reference sequence). The CDR3 DNA reads TGTGCCAGTAGTATTAGGGGCACCGGGGAGCTGTTTTTT. Translation: CASSIRGTGELFF.

This clone showed up many times. V gene TRBV11-2 combines with J gene TRBJ1-5; D unclear. V gave up 3 bases and J gave up 1 base, with 7 bases separating them. This CDR3 has 14 residues. Germline CDR1 and CDR2: SGHAT and FQNNGV. CDR3 nucleotide sequence: TGTGCCAGCAGCTTCTACGGGAGCAATCAGCCCCAGCATTTT. Protein sequence: CASSFYGSNQPQHF.

The genes are TRBV5-1 and TRBJ1-6; no definite D call. Germline CDR1 is SGHRS and CDR2 is YFSETQ. The CDR3 is made up of 15 amino acids. Deletions cut 1 base from V and 7 bases from J, with 12 bases between. CDR3 sequence (DNA): TGCGCCAGCAGCTTGACCACGGTGACGAATTCACCCCTCCACTTT. It codes for CASSLTTVTNSPLHF. The whole variable domain, filled in from reference TRBV5-1 and TRBJ1-6, reads KAGVTQTPRYLIKTRGQQVTLSCSPISGHRSVSWYQQTPGQGLQFLFEYFSETQRNKGNFPGRFSGRQFSNSRSEMNVSTLELGDSALYLCASSLTTVTNSPLHFGNGTRLTVT.

The chain has TRBV18 and TRBJ1-5; TRBD1 might be the D (6 bases). This CDR3 region has 16 residues. Germline assignment: CDR1 KGHSH and CDR2 LQKENI. V lost 6 bases, J lost 4 bases, and 19 bases lay in between. CDR3 in amino acids: CASSPDTGIRNQPQHF. CDR3 bases: TGTGCCAGCTCCCCAGACACAGGGATAAGGAATCAGCCCCAGCATTTT.

The J gene is TRBJ1-2, the V gene TRBV2; D unresolved. Between the trimmed V and J ends, which lost 5 bases and 8 bases, there was a span of 21 bases. The CDR3 runs to 15 residues. Germline CDR1 reads SNHLY; CDR2 reads FYNNEI. The CDR3 DNA reads as TGTGCCAGCAGTTCCTCCGCAGAAGCAAGCGGCGGCTACACCTTC. It codes for CASSSSAEASGGYTF.

The chain links TRBV3-1 (or the pseudogene TRBV3-2) to TRBJ2-7, with D uncertain. The germline gives CDR1 LGHDT, CDR2 YNNKEL (reference sequence). Trimming took off 5 bases at V and 5 bases at J, with 10 bases between the two ends. CDR3 size: 12 residues. The CDR3 bases are TGTGCCAGCAGCATCCTTAGAAACGAGCAGTACTTC. The encoded protein is CASSILRNEQYF.

The V and J genes are TRBV4-3 and TRBJ1-4; tentatively, D is TRBD1 (5 bases). The CDR3 extends over 16 amino acids. Trimming took off 0 bases at V and 7 bases at J, with 15 bases between the two ends. Germline V gives CDR1 LGHNA, CDR2 YSLEER. Here the CDR3 DNA reads TGCGCCAGCAGCCAAGATCTAGGCAGGGCGGGTGAAAAACTGTTTTTT. Translated: CASSQDLGRAGEKLFF.

The chain has TRBV6-1 and TRBJ2-7; D call uncertain. The CDR3 sequence is 11 residues long. Germline CDR1 and CDR2: MNHNS and SASEGT. The V and J ends lost 3 bases and 10 bases respectively, with 10 bases between them. The CDR3 reads CASSDLSFQYF. As DNA, the CDR3 is TGTGCCAGCAGTGATTTATCCTTCCAGTACTTC.

The chain is built from TRBV11-3 and TRBJ2-2; D unresolved. Germline assignment: CDR1 SGHNT and CDR2 YENEEA. V shed 0 bases and J shed 4 bases, with 9 bases lying between them. The CDR3 spans 15 residues. Here the CDR3 DNA reads TGTGCCAGCAGCTTAGAGAACGGCGGCACCGGGGAGCTGTTTTTT. This sequence encodes CASSLENGGTGELFF.

This chain uses TRBV25-1 with TRBJ2-3; 7 nucleotides agree with TRBD1. The ends lost 4 bases at V and 5 bases at J; junction bases unmatched: 9. CDR3 length: 15 residues. In germline, CDR1 is MGHDK, CDR2 SYGVNS. The CDR3 sequence: CASSAPGTVKDTQYF. The CDR3 DNA sequence: TGTGCCAGCAGTGCTCCCGGGACAGTTAAAGATACGCAGTATTTT. The variable domain in full, with the rest retrieved from reference TRBV25-1 and TRBJ2-3, is EADIYQTPRYLVIGTGKKITLECSQTMGHDKMYWYQQDPGMELHLIHYSYGVNSTEKGDLSSESTVSRIRTEHFPLTLESARPSHTSQYLCASSAPGTVKDTQYFGPGTRLTVL.

V usage is TRBV30 and J usage is TRBJ2-1; 9 bases align to TRBD2. V was pared by 4 bases and J by 2 bases, with 6 bases of the junction left unmatched. Germline V gene sequence: CDR1 GTSNPN, CDR2 SVGIG (reference sequence). There are 15 residues in the CDR3. The CDR3 nucleotides read TGTGCCTGGAAAGACCGACTAGCGGCCTACAATGAGCAGTTCTTC. This translates into CAWKDRLAAYNEQFF.

The rearrangement uses TRBV28 and TRBJ1-4; possibly TRBD1 for D (5 bases). CDR3 length: 15 amino acids. The germline gives CDR1 MDHEN, CDR2 SYDVKM. Trimming took 3 bases from V and 3 from J, leaving 11 bases between them. The CDR3, as DNA: TGTGCCAGCAGTTTGGCCGGGGCGTCTAATGAAAAACTGTTTTTT. Amino acids: CASSLAGASNEKLFF.

The chain couples TRBV11-3 to TRBJ1-3; unclear D gene. Trimming left V 2 bases short and J 4 bases short, with 9 bases between. Germline CDR1 and CDR2: SGHNT and YENEEA. This CDR3 contains 14 residues. As DNA, the CDR3 is TGTGCCAGCAGCTTAAGGCGCACGGGAAACACCATATATTTT. It translates to CASSLRRTGNTIYF.

The genes are TRBV5-4 and TRBJ2-7, with D hard to call. Trimming pared 5 bases from V and 2 bases from J, leaving 11 bases between. The CDR3 runs to 13 residues. Germline V CDR1 and CDR2: SGHNT, YYREEE (reference sequence). The DNA for the CDR3 is TGTGCCAGCAGTCCCGGGCAGACCTACGAGCAGTACTTC. Encoded protein: CASSPGQTYEQYF.

This chain uses TRBV6-4 with TRBJ1-2, with a tentative D call TRBD1 (6 bases). The CDR3 is 16 amino acids. Germline V gene lookup returns CDR1 MRHNA and CDR2 SNTAGT. Deletions cut 6 bases from V and 3 bases from J, with 20 bases between. For the CDR3, the DNA is TGTGCCAGCAGGCCCCTTTACTTCCAGGGGTACTATGGCTACACCTTC. Translation gives CASRPLYFQGYYGYTF.

The rearrangement uses TRBV9 and TRBJ1-2; 7 positions match TRBD1. CDR3 length: 14 amino acids. V was pared by 4 bases and J by 3 bases, with 6 bases of the junction left unmatched. CDR1 and CDR2 (germline): SGDLS, YYNGEE. DNA of the CDR3: TGTGCCAGCAGCATGGGCAGGGGGTACTATGGCTACACCTTC. Its translation: CASSMGRGYYGYTF. Combining the CDR3 with reference TRBV9 and TRBJ1-2 gives the whole variable domain DSGVTQTPKHLITATGQRVTLRCSPRSGDLSVYWYQQSLDQGLQFLIQYYNGEERAKGNILERFSAQQFPDLHSELNLSSLELGDSALYFCASSMGRGYYGYTFGSGTRLTVV.

V gene TRBV5-4 combines with J gene TRBJ1-1; TRBD1 matches at 7 bases. Germline V gene lookup returns CDR1 SGHNT and CDR2 YYREEE (reference sequence). V shed 1 base, J shed 10 bases, and the junction held 16 bases outside the gene matches. The CDR3 contains 16 residues. CDR3 sequence reads: CASSLKRQGKLEAAFF. DNA of the CDR3: TGTGCCAGCAGCTTGAAGAGACAGGGAAAGTTGGAGGCAGCTTTCTTT.

The chain is built from TRBV5-1 and TRBJ2-7; TRBD1 matches 7 bases. Trimming at V came to 4 bases and at J to 4 bases, leaving 11 bases not matched to a gene. Per germline, CDR1 SGHRS and CDR2 YFSETQ. The CDR3 contains 15 residues. CDR3 sequence (DNA): TGCGCCAGCAGCCTACTCGGGACAGCGAATTACGAGCAGTACTTC. This encodes CASSLLGTANYEQYF.

The rearrangement uses TRBV6-5 and TRBJ1-2, with D possibly matching TRBD1 (5 bases). Trimming cost V 6 bases and J 5 bases, with 13 bases left between them. The CDR3 length is 13 residues. Germline V gene lookup returns CDR1 MNHEY and CDR2 SVGAGI. CDR3 in DNA: TGTGCCAGCAGATCTCAGGGATATTATGGCTACACCTTC. This codes for CASRSQGYYGYTF.

The V gene is TRBV11-1, the J gene TRBJ2-2; weak D call: TRBD1 (6 bases). Germline-derived CDR1 and CDR2 are SGHAT and FQDESV (reference sequence). This CDR3 contains 16 residues. The V and J ends lost 5 bases and 6 bases respectively, with 19 bases between them. CDR3 bases: TGTGCCAGCAGCAAATACAGGGCGACGACGGCCGGGGAGCTGTTTTTT. Translating gives CASSKYRATTAGELFF.

V and J are TRBV5-1 and TRBJ1-2; D may be TRBD1 (6 bases). Per the germline V gene, CDR1 is SGHRS and CDR2 is YFSETQ. The CDR3 extends over 13 amino acids. Trimming took off 2 bases at V and 4 bases at J, with 9 bases between the two ends. The CDR3 reads CASSLGTLYGYTF. Here the CDR3 DNA reads TGCGCCAGCAGCTTAGGGACACTCTATGGCTACACCTTC.